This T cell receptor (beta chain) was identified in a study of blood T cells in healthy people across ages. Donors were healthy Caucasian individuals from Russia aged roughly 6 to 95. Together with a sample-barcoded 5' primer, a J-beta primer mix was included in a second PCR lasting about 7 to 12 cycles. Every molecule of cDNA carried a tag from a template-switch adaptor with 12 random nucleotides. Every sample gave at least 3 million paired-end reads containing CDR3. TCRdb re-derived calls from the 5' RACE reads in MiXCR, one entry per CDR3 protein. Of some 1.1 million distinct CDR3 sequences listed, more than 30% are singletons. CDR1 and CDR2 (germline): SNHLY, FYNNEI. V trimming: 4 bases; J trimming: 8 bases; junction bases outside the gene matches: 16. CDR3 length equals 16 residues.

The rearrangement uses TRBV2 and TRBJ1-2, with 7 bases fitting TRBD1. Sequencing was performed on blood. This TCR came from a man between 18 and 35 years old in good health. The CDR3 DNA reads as TGTGCCAGCAGTGTACATGGGACAGTAAAATCGGGCGGCTACACCTTC. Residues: CASSVHGTVKSGGYTF.